This TCR beta chain was identified during a study of T cell responses to AZD1222 COVID-19 vaccine. Study conclusions and caveats: Clonal diversity was possibly underestimated, and white British individuals and females predominated among donors. It was only after the peak T cell response that any repertoires were sampled.

The CDR3 is 16 residues long. Trimming stripped 8 bases from V and 2 bases from J, with 20 bases between. Germline V gene lookup returns CDR1 MNHEY and CDR2 SMNVEV (reference sequence). Some clones are missing from TCRdb's copy, which holds only in-frame ones; the method was immunoSEQ multiplex PCR. Found here are 70,000 or so clones, approximately 88% of them singletons; the top ten hold around 21%. In the case of this clone: Antigen specificity is unknown.

The sequences come from peripheral blood, collected on day 0 of AZD1222 vaccination. This TCR was sampled from an adult in good health. This chain joins TRBV27 and TRBJ2-3, with D possibly being TRBD2 (5 bases). The CDR3 DNA is TGTGCCAGCTCCCCCTTCGGCGGGCGGTACACAGATACGCAGTATTTT. This translates into CASSPFGGRYTDTQYF.